Following are 23 T cell receptor beta chains from one sample sequenced in a study of cytomegalovirus exposure and HLA in healthy donors. In the PCR, 60 Vbeta and 13 Jbeta primers were used. Generated by immunoSEQ multiplex PCR, the TCRdb table keeps only in-frame clones and is missing some. The sample lists 190,000 or so clones, 75% to 85% seen once, with 0.65% to 0.75% in the top ten. The material sequenced was PBMCs. Receptor source: a boy aged 10-17 years in good health and CMV-seronegative.

The chain joins TRBV30 to TRBJ2-5; 7 bases line up with TRBD1. The CDR3 runs to 14 residues. CDR1 is GTSNPN, CDR2 SVGIG, per germline (reference sequence). V lost 4 bases to trimming and J lost 6 bases; unmatched junction nucleotides: 11. As DNA, the CDR3 is TGTGCCTGGAACGTGGGACAGATTGGTCAGACCCAGTACTTC. Amino acid sequence: CAWNVGQIGQTQYF.

The chain has TRBV6-1 and TRBJ2-3; 10 bases line up with TRBD2. This CDR3 is 19 amino acids long. After removal of 3 bases from V and 3 bases from J, the junction contained 15 bases not matched to a gene. Germline CDR1 reads MNHNS; CDR2 reads SASEGT. The CDR3 region has the DNA TGTGCCAGCAGTGATCCGGGTATACTAGCGGGGAGGTGGACAGATACGCAGTATTTT. Amino acid sequence: CASSDPGILAGRWTDTQYF.

The V gene is TRBV19, the J gene TRBJ1-1, with D unresolved. Germline-derived CDR1 and CDR2 are LNHDA and SQIVND (reference sequence). This CDR3 has 15 residues. Between the trimmed V and J ends, which lost 5 bases and 1 base, there was a span of 14 bases. The CDR3 bases are TGTGCCAGTAGTCCCAATCGGAGGTGGAACACTGAAGCTTTCTTT. This gives the protein CASSPNRRWNTEAFF.

This chain connects TRBV2 to TRBJ1-3, with TRBD1 identical over 7 bases. Per the germline V gene, CDR1 is SNHLY and CDR2 is FYNNEI. With V trimmed by 6 bases and J by 0 bases, 2 bases remained unmatched. The CDR3 consists of 14 residues. This CDR3 is CASRGQLSGNTIYF. CDR3 in DNA: TGTGCCAGCAGGGGACAGCTCTCTGGAAACACCATATATTTT.

This chain links TRBV5-1 with TRBJ1-3, with D perhaps matching TRBD1 (6 bases). The CDR3 has 16 residues. CDR1 is SGHRS, CDR2 YFSETQ, per germline. V was cut by 4 bases and J by 3 bases, with 17 bases left in between. CDR3 in amino acids: CASSLGAQGGGNTIYF. Written as DNA, the CDR3 is TGCGCCAGCAGCCTGGGGGCCCAGGGCGGTGGAAACACCATATATTTT.

V gene TRBV29-1 combines with J gene TRBJ1-3; D unresolved. V lost 6 bases and J lost 3, with 15 bases in between. CDR1 SQVTM and CDR2 ANQGSEA come from the germline V gene. The CDR3 totals 14 residues. Here the CDR3 DNA reads TGCAGCGTCGGCCCTTCCGGGATTGGAAACACCATATATTTT. Translation: CSVGPSGIGNTIYF.

This sequence joins TRBV29-1 and TRBJ2-7; 8 bases fit TRBD1. With V trimmed by 6 bases and J by 3 bases, 7 bases remained unmatched. The CDR3 has 13 residues. Germline V gene data show CDR1 as SQVTM and CDR2 as ANQGSEA. This CDR3 reads CSVVGQGGYEQYF. As DNA, the CDR3 is TGCAGCGTAGTTGGACAGGGAGGCTACGAGCAGTACTTC.

CDR3 bases: TGTGCCAGCAGCCGGGGGACAGGGACTGGCACTGAAGCTTTCTTT. This sequence encodes CASSRGTGTGTEAFF. This chain uses TRBV7-9 with TRBJ1-1, with TRBD1 matching over 9 bases. The germline CDR1 and CDR2 sequences are SEHNR and FQNEAQ (reference sequence). With 5 bases clipped from V and 4 bases from J, the junction kept 8 bases outside the gene matches. The CDR3 is made up of 15 amino acids.

The chain employs TRBV9 and TRBJ1-1; 7 bases align to TRBD1. The CDR3 loop spans 14 amino acids. Looked up from germline, CDR1 is SGDLS and CDR2 is YYNGEE. The trim removed 4 bases at V and 3 bases at J, leaving 6 bases unmatched. The CDR3 sequence is CASSLQGWDTEAFF. DNA for the CDR3: TGTGCCAGCAGCTTACAGGGGTGGGACACTGAAGCTTTCTTT.

The genes are TRBV9 and TRBJ2-5; 10 nucleotides agree with TRBD1. The CDR3 sequence is 15 residues long. Germline CDR1 SGDLS, CDR2 YYNGEE. V trimming: 0 bases; J trimming: 6 bases; junction bases outside the gene matches: 5. The CDR3 DNA reads TGTGCCAGCAGCGTAGCCCCGGGACAGGGGAAGACCCAGTACTTC. Encoded protein: CASSVAPGQGKTQYF. The full variable domain, completed using reference TRBV9 and TRBJ2-5, is DSGVTQTPKHLITATGQRVTLRCSPRSGDLSVYWYQQSLDQGLQFLIQYYNGEERAKGNILERFSAQQFPDLHSELNLSSLELGDSALYFCASSVAPGQGKTQYFGPGTRLLVL.

This rearrangement joins TRBV6-6 to TRBJ2-7, with 7 bases lining up with TRBD1. The CDR3 has 14 residues. CDR1 is MNHNY and CDR2 is SVGAGI in the germline V gene (reference sequence). V dropped 6 bases and J dropped 3; count of bases not matched to a gene: 8. The CDR3 here is CASSTPTGHYEQYF. The CDR3 region has the DNA TGTGCCAGCAGCACGCCGACAGGGCACTACGAGCAGTACTTC.

The genes are TRBV7-9 and TRBJ2-1, with TRBD2 matching 9 bases. CDR3 length: 14 residues. The germline V gene has CDR1 SEHNR and CDR2 FQNEAQ (reference sequence). V shed 5 bases, J shed 2 bases, and the junction held 1 base outside the gene matches. CDR3 protein: CASSPSGAYNEQFF. CDR3 coding DNA: TGTGCCAGCAGCCCTAGCGGGGCCTACAATGAGCAGTTCTTC.

CDR3 protein: CASSVRDRGDYGYTF. Written as DNA, the CDR3 is TGTGCCAGCAGCGTCCGGGACAGAGGGGACTATGGCTACACCTTC. The chain uses TRBV7-8 and TRBJ1-2, with TRBD1 matching over 7 bases. This CDR3 has 15 residues. Losses at the gene ends were 5 bases for V and 3 bases for J; bases not matched to a gene: 9. The germline V gene encodes CDR1 SGHVS and CDR2 FQNEAQ.

V usage is TRBV6-5 and J usage is TRBJ1-5, with 11 bases lining up with TRBD1. Germline CDR1 reads MNHEY; CDR2 reads SVGAGI. The length of the CDR3 is 15 residues. V was pared by 6 bases and J by 2 bases, with 3 bases of the junction left unmatched. CDR3 loop: CASRRDRGGNQPQHF. CDR3 nucleotides: TGTGCCAGCAGAAGGGACAGGGGGGGCAATCAGCCCCAGCATTTT.

This clone was observed a single time. The chain combines TRBV7-9 with TRBJ2-7; no firm D call. CDR1 and CDR2 (germline): SEHNR, FQNEAQ (reference sequence). This CDR3 has 13 amino acids. V was shortened by 0 bases and J by 3 bases, with 6 bases between the two germline ends. CDR3 sequence reads: CASSLALSYEQYF. The CDR3 DNA is TGTGCCAGCAGCTTAGCGCTGAGCTACGAGCAGTACTTC.

The chain uses TRBV7-9 and TRBJ1-2; 11 bases match TRBD1. The CDR3 is 17 amino acids. The germline gives CDR1 SEHNR, CDR2 FQNEAQ (reference sequence). The J segment lost 2 bases and the V segment lost 6 bases, leaving 11 bases of the junction unmatched. The chain's CDR3 is CASRPRTGGLRNYGYTF. In nucleotides, the CDR3 is TGTGCCAGCAGGCCCAGGACAGGGGGCCTTAGGAACTATGGCTACACCTTC.

The V call is TRBV18, the J call TRBJ2-7; 7 bases match TRBD1. Per the germline V gene, CDR1 is KGHSH and CDR2 is LQKENI. This CDR3 comprises 16 residues. V trimming: 4 bases; J trimming: 2 bases; junction bases outside the gene matches: 11. The CDR3, as DNA: TGTGCCAGCTCACTAAACTCCGGGACAGCTGCCTACGAGCAGTACTTC. Translated, it gives CASSLNSGTAAYEQYF.

There are a few counts of this clone. This chain uses TRBV7-3 with TRBJ2-3, with D perhaps matching TRBD2 (5 bases). Germline lookup yields CDR1 SGHTA and CDR2 FQGTGA. The CDR3 contains 15 residues. V was trimmed by 5 bases and J by 9 bases, leaving 21 bases between them. The DNA of the CDR3 is TGTGCCAGCAGCCCCAAGCTAGCTTCCCAAGCAACGCAGTATTTT. Protein product: CASSPKLASQATQYF.

The gene calls are TRBV2 and TRBJ1-2, with 10 bases identical to TRBD1. CDR1 is SNHLY, CDR2 FYNNEI, per germline. The V gene end was trimmed by 6 bases and the J gene end by 3 bases; junction bases not matched to a gene: 4. The CDR3 has 14 amino acids. This chain's CDR3 is CASRAGTGDYGYTF. CDR3 coding DNA: TGTGCCAGCAGGGCCGGGACAGGGGACTATGGCTACACCTTC.

The CDR3 sequence is CASSESGQGVGMNTEAFF. CDR3 coding DNA: TGTGCCAGCAGTGAATCGGGACAGGGTGTGGGAATGAACACTGAAGCTTTCTTT. The chain has TRBV25-1 and TRBJ1-1; 9 nucleotides line up with TRBD1. Germline trimming cut 1 base from V and 0 bases from J; bases unmatched to any gene: 9. The germline CDR1 and CDR2 sequences are MGHDK and SYGVNS. The CDR3 covers 18 residues.

The chain uses TRBV6-1 and TRBJ1-2, with D possibly matching TRBD1 (6 bases). The CDR3 is 13 amino acids. Trimming cost V 6 bases and J 4 bases, with 12 bases left between them. Germline lookup yields CDR1 MNHNS and CDR2 SASEGT. CDR3 nucleotides: TGTGCCAGCAGCAGACAGGAGATCTATGGCTACACCTTC. Translated: CASSRQEIYGYTF.

This clone was recorded once. Distinct nucleotide sequences in the sample also encode this CDR3. J is TRBJ2-7 and V is TRBV5-4; weak D call: TRBD1 (6 bases). CDR1 and CDR2 from the germline V gene are SGHNT and YYREEE (reference sequence). The ends were cut back, 0 bases at V and 3 bases at J, with 10 bases in the middle. The CDR3 runs 14 residues. The CDR3: CASSLGTGLYEQYF. For the CDR3, the DNA is TGTGCCAGCAGCTTGGGAACAGGGCTCTACGAGCAGTACTTC.

The chain uses TRBV5-1 and TRBJ1-1; D call uncertain. This CDR3 contains 11 residues. From germline, CDR1 is SGHRS and CDR2 YFSETQ. V lost 3 bases to trimming and J lost 5 bases, with 5 bases between them. The CDR3 loop reads CASSSRTEAFF. CDR3 coding DNA: TGCGCCAGCAGCTCCCGGACTGAAGCTTTCTTT.